One T cell receptor beta chain is described in this entry. V lost 4 bases, J lost 4 bases, and 15 bases lay in between. Germline-derived CDR1 and CDR2 are SGHTA and FQGTGA. This CDR3 region has 15 residues. This entry belongs to a study of T-cell memory formation after mild COVID-19. TCRdb passed the 5' RACE reads through MiXCR, listing each CDR3 protein once. Of about 470,000 distinct CDR3 sequences in the sample, roughly 25% were seen once. V is TRBV7-3 and J is TRBJ2-3; D possibly matches TRBD1 or TRBD2 (5 bases each). This receptor was obtained from an adult woman who had mild COVID-19 (a few samples of this study predate the infection). Cell type and time point are not known. Sequencing input: PBMCs or a T cell subset sorted from them (not recorded which). The CDR3 spells CASSSGRRIADTQYF. For the CDR3, the DNA is TGTGCCAGCAGCTCGGGACGCCGGATAGCAGATACGCAGTATTTT.